The 32 T cell receptor beta chains in this list originate from one sample, sequenced in a study of blood T cell repertoires in COVID-19. Data came from immunoSEQ multiplex PCR; TCRdb stores just in-frame clones and leaves some out. The sample lists 90,000 to 130,000 clones, approximately 83% seen once, with just over 4% in the top ten. The sample taken for sequencing was peripheral blood. The receptors come from a woman in her seventies with acute or convalescent COVID-19.

J is TRBJ1-2 and V is TRBV18, with D possibly TRBD1 on 6 matching bases. The germline CDR1 and CDR2 sequences are KGHSH and LQKENI. V lost 3 bases to trimming and J lost 4 bases, with 18 bases between them. The CDR3 runs to 16 residues. CDR3 amino acids: CASSPQSGGGVYGYTF. Here the CDR3 DNA reads TGTGCCAGCTCACCGCAATCAGGCGGGGGCGTCTATGGCTACACCTTC.

This CDR3 is CASSRGPGGPQHF. In DNA, the CDR3 is TGTGCCAGTAGTAGGGGCCCGGGGGGACCCCAGCATTTT. V is TRBV19 and J is TRBJ1-5; weak D call: TRBD1 (5 bases). Deletions cut 4 bases from V and 10 bases from J, with 14 bases between. CDR1 is LNHDA, CDR2 SQIVND, per germline (reference sequence). The CDR3 totals 13 residues.

The chain carries TRBV6-5 and TRBJ1-6, with D maybe TRBD1 (5 bases). Germline V CDR1 and CDR2: MNHEY, SVGAGI. V gave up 6 bases and J gave up 0 bases, with 6 bases separating them. This CDR3 spans 14 amino acids. The CDR3 sequence: CASRDSSYNSPLHF. The CDR3 DNA is TGTGCCAGCAGAGACAGCTCCTATAATTCACCCCTCCACTTT.

The V call is TRBV28, the J call TRBJ1-6; D not resolved. CDR3 length equals 12 residues. Trimming pared 1 base from V and 10 bases from J, leaving 5 bases between. Germline CDR1 reads MDHEN; CDR2 reads SYDVKM. The CDR3 spells CASSLSKSPLHF. The CDR3 nucleotides are TGTGCCAGCAGTTTATCCAAATCACCCCTCCACTTT.

The gene calls are TRBV4-3 and TRBJ1-3; D is unresolved. The CDR3 covers 15 residues. The germline gives CDR1 LGHNA, CDR2 YSLEER. The ends were cut back, 1 base at V and 2 bases at J, with 9 bases in the middle. The CDR3 nucleotides are TGCGCCAGCAGCCAAGCGTTGACTGCTGGAAACACCATATATTTT. Protein sequence: CASSQALTAGNTIYF.

DNA for the CDR3: TGTGCCAGCACCCTCTCAAAGGGACTCTCGCCAGATACGCAGTATTTT. Protein product: CASTLSKGLSPDTQYF. The rearrangement links TRBV28 to TRBJ2-3, with D possibly being TRBD2 (6 bases). V lost 7 bases to trimming and J lost 4 bases, with 21 bases between them. The CDR3 is 16 amino acids. Germline V gene data show CDR1 as MDHEN and CDR2 as SYDVKM.

This chain joins TRBV30 and TRBJ1-2; 7 positions agree with TRBD1. This CDR3 spans 13 amino acids. Germline V gene data show CDR1 as GTSNPN and CDR2 as SVGIG (reference sequence). The trim removed 2 bases at V and 3 bases at J, leaving 3 bases unmatched. CDR3 bases: TGTGCCTGGAGTAGCGACAGGGACTATGGCTACACCTTC. The encoded protein is CAWSSDRDYGYTF. The entire variable domain, with the rest obtained from reference TRBV30 and TRBJ1-2, is as follows: SQTIHQWPATLVQPVGSPLSLECTVEGTSNPNLYWYRQAAGRGLQLLFYSVGIGQISSEVPQNLSASRPQDRQFILSSKKLLLSDSGFYLCAWSSDRDYGYTFGSGTRLTVV.

This sequence joins TRBV19 and TRBJ2-2, with a weak D call TRBD1 (6 bases). This CDR3 region has 18 residues. Germline CDR1 reads LNHDA; CDR2 reads SQIVND (reference sequence). The V and J ends lost 6 bases and 5 bases respectively, with 25 bases between them. CDR3 loop: CASSPTAQGPTGTGELFF. The CDR3 bases are TGTGCCAGTAGCCCCACTGCTCAGGGCCCTACAGGGACCGGGGAGCTGTTTTTT.

The chain uses TRBV9 and TRBJ1-6; no clear D. The CDR3 is 15 residues long. Germline V gene sequence: CDR1 SGDLS, CDR2 YYNGEE. Trimming took off 2 bases at V and 3 bases at J, with 9 bases between the two ends. In DNA, the CDR3 is TGTGCCAGCAGCGTCTTAGGCGGCTATAATTCACCCCTCCACTTT. It translates to CASSVLGGYNSPLHF.

The CDR3: CASRRDREGYTF. The CDR3 DNA reads as TGTGCCAGTAGAAGGGACAGGGAGGGCTACACCTTC. This chain links TRBV19 with TRBJ1-2, with 9 nucleotides matching TRBD1. The CDR3 consists of 12 residues. CDR1 is LNHDA, CDR2 SQIVND, per germline (reference sequence). J was trimmed by 8 bases and V by 6 bases; bases with no gene match: 4.

This sequence joins TRBV28 and TRBJ1-2; 11 bases line up with TRBD1. Unmatched junction bases numbered 8, after V lost 4 bases and J lost 7 bases. The germline V gene encodes CDR1 MDHEN and CDR2 SYDVKM. The CDR3 spans 15 residues. Here the CDR3 reads CASSSGTGGIRGYTF. The CDR3 DNA reads TGTGCCAGCAGTTCCGGGACAGGGGGAATACGTGGCTACACCTTC.

This clone was observed a handful of times. This chain links TRBV11-2 with TRBJ2-3; D possibly corresponds to TRBD2 (6 bases). V dropped 3 bases and J dropped 3 bases, with 10 bases sitting between them. Looked up from germline, CDR1 is SGHAT and CDR2 is FQNNGV. The CDR3 runs 14 residues. CDR3 protein: CASSLEGITDTQYF. For the CDR3, the DNA is TGTGCCAGCAGCTTGGAGGGTATAACAGATACGCAGTATTTT.

The chain combines TRBV3-1 (or the pseudogene TRBV3-2) with TRBJ2-3; D gene uncertain. The ends were cut back, 2 bases at V and 0 bases at J, with 6 bases in the middle. This CDR3 is 14 amino acids long. Germline CDR1 is LGHDT and CDR2 is YNNKEL (reference sequence). The CDR3 DNA reads TGTGCCAGCAGCCAACCCCCTAGCACAGATACGCAGTATTTT. Protein product: CASSQPPSTDTQYF.

The genes are TRBV5-6 and TRBJ2-7; 10 bases are a match to TRBD1. Losses at the gene ends were 4 bases for V and 3 bases for J; bases not matched to a gene: 4. Germline V CDR1 and CDR2: SGHDT, YYEEEE. CDR3 length equals 14 residues. The CDR3 reads CASSGDRGGYEQYF. The CDR3 nucleotides read TGTGCCAGCAGCGGGGACAGGGGAGGCTACGAGCAGTACTTC.

Remarks on this clone: This CDR3 is also generated by other DNA sequences in the sample. V is TRBV7-2 and J is TRBJ1-2, with D perhaps TRBD1 (5 bases). The CDR3 sequence is 15 residues long. Trimming took off 5 bases at V and 0 bases at J, with 13 bases between the two ends. The germline V gene encodes CDR1 SGHTA and CDR2 FQGNSA. CDR3 coding DNA: TGTGCCAGCAGCCCCGGGGGTGGTTCTAACTATGGCTACACCTTC. Residues: CASSPGGGSNYGYTF.

This chain connects TRBV9 to TRBJ2-7; tentative D call: TRBD2 (6 bases). CDR3 length equals 14 residues. Germline V gives CDR1 SGDLS, CDR2 YYNGEE. V was pared by 3 bases and J by 2 bases, with 12 bases between. The CDR3 protein is CASSAEEGPYEQYF. The CDR3 DNA reads TGTGCCAGCAGCGCGGAGGAGGGCCCCTACGAGCAGTACTTC.

V and J are TRBV4-1 and TRBJ2-5, with 11 bases that match TRBD2. Per germline, CDR1 MGHRA and CDR2 YSYEKL. The junction had 2 bases not matched to a gene; V was cut back by 1 base and J by 1 base. There are 16 residues in the CDR3. The CDR3 DNA is TGCGCCAGCAGCCAAGCACTAGCGGGGGCCCAAGAGACCCAGTACTTC. It codes for CASSQALAGAQETQYF.

This sequence joins TRBV10-1 and TRBJ2-7; tentative D call: TRBD2 (5 bases). The CDR3 spans 15 residues. The germline CDR1 and CDR2 sequences are WNHNN and SYGVQD (reference sequence). With 11 bases removed from V and 3 bases from J, the gap between germline ends came to 23 bases. In DNA, the CDR3 is TGCGCCGCCATCGAGGGCACCCGATCCGGCTACGAGCAGTACGTC. It codes for CAAIEGTRSGYEQYV.

The chain recombines TRBV5-6 with TRBJ1-1; D is uncertain. The CDR3 runs to 12 residues. Deletions cut 6 bases from V and 0 bases from J, with 6 bases between. Germline CDR1 is SGHDT and CDR2 is YYEEEE. Written as DNA, the CDR3 is TGTGCCAGCAAGAGAATGAACACTGAAGCTTTCTTT. Translated, it gives CASKRMNTEAFF.

This chain uses TRBV28 with TRBJ2-7; D perhaps matches TRBD2 (5 bases). This CDR3 is 12 amino acids long. Germline values: CDR1 MDHEN, CDR2 SYDVKM. The V end lost 11 bases, the J end lost 0 bases, and 11 bases lay between the germline ends. CDR3 residues: CALSGNSYEQYF. CDR3 nucleotides: TGTGCCCTTTCGGGGAACTCCTACGAGCAGTACTTC.

The chain recombines TRBV15 with TRBJ2-1; D might be TRBD2 (6 bases). Trimming removed 8 bases at V and 3 bases at J, with 14 bases between. CDR1 is LNHNV and CDR2 is YYDKDF in the germline V gene (reference sequence). The CDR3 is 14 residues long. In nucleotides, the CDR3 is TGTGCCACCTCCGGAACGGGAGACTACAATGAGCAGTTCTTC. Its translation is CATSGTGDYNEQFF. Full variable domain (missing parts from reference TRBV15 and TRBJ2-1): DAMVIQNPRYQVTQFGKPVTLSCSQTLNHNVMYWYQQKSSQAPKLLFHYYDKDFNNEADTPDNFQSRRPNTSFCFLDIRSPGLGDTAMYLCATSGTGDYNEQFFGPGTRLTVL.

The chain recombines TRBV6-5 with TRBJ1-3; D ambiguous. CDR3 length: 15 amino acids. Trimming cost V 6 bases and J 0 bases, with 12 bases left between them. The germline CDR1 and CDR2 sequences are MNHEY and SVGAGI. The CDR3 sequence is CASSTDMNSGNTIYF. In DNA, the CDR3 is TGTGCCAGCAGCACTGACATGAACTCTGGAAACACCATATATTTT.

The genes are TRBV6-5 and TRBJ2-7; possibly TRBD1 for D (6 bases). The CDR3 is 16 residues long. The V end lost 0 bases, the J end lost 1 base, and 13 bases lay between the germline ends. CDR1 MNHEY and CDR2 SVGAGI come from the germline V gene. CDR3 nucleotide sequence: TGTGCCAGCAGTTACTCGTCCCAGGGGCCTTCCTACGAGCAGTACTTC. Its protein product is CASSYSSQGPSYEQYF.

With respect to this clone: At the DNA level, this CDR3 is encoded by other sequences in the same sample as well. The chain employs TRBV6-5 and TRBJ1-5; a weak D match, TRBD1 (6 bases). CDR1 and CDR2 (germline): MNHEY, SVGAGI. CDR3 size: 12 residues. V gave up 11 bases and J gave up 7 bases, with 15 bases separating them. The CDR3 DNA reads TGTGCCGCGGGGGGAGGGGGGCAGCCCCAGCATTTT. It specifies CAAGGGGQPQHF.

V is TRBV9 and J is TRBJ2-7; 8 bases map to TRBD2. After removal of 7 bases from V and 4 bases from J, the junction contained 16 bases not matched to a gene. The CDR3 runs 16 residues. The germline gives CDR1 SGDLS, CDR2 YYNGEE. CDR3 sequence (DNA): TGTGCCAGCTTTGGTGGTAGGCGGGAGGATATGTACGAGCAGTACTTC. It codes for CASFGGRREDMYEQYF.

V is TRBV18 and J is TRBJ2-2; D unclear. Germline V CDR1 and CDR2: KGHSH, LQKENI. The CDR3 consists of 13 residues. The germline V and J ends were trimmed by 5 bases and 1 base, with 5 bases remaining between them. The DNA for the CDR3 is TGTGCCAGCTCAGAGATGAACACCGGGGAGCTGTTTTTT. This encodes CASSEMNTGELFF.

The rearrangement uses TRBV18 and TRBJ2-3, with D uncertain. This CDR3 has 13 residues. The V end was cut by 3 bases, the J end by 4 bases, with 8 bases between. Germline CDR1 and CDR2: KGHSH and LQKENI. The CDR3, as DNA: TGTGCCAGCTCACCCCTTGGCCCAGATACGCAGTATTTT. It translates to CASSPLGPDTQYF.

The chain carries TRBV7-2 and TRBJ1-5, with D unresolved. V gave up 2 bases and J gave up 6 bases, with 8 bases separating them. The germline V gene encodes CDR1 SGHTA and CDR2 FQGNSA. CDR3 length: 13 amino acids. The CDR3 sequence: CASSLIGTQPQHF. The CDR3 region has the DNA TGTGCCAGCAGCTTAATCGGTACTCAGCCCCAGCATTTT.

This clone was found a few times. The J gene is TRBJ2-5, the V gene TRBV28, with 9 bases identical to TRBD1. The ends lost 6 bases at V and 2 bases at J; junction bases unmatched: 4. CDR1 is MDHEN and CDR2 is SYDVKM in the germline V gene. The CDR3 consists of 14 residues. The CDR3 is CASSTGTGQETQYF. The CDR3 DNA is TGTGCCAGCAGCACCGGGACAGGGCAAGAGACCCAGTACTTC.

The chain joins TRBV29-1 to TRBJ1-1; D gene ambiguous. The CDR3 covers 15 residues. The V end lost 3 bases, the J end lost 6 bases, and 20 bases lay between the germline ends. Germline-derived CDR1 and CDR2 are SQVTM and ANQGSEA. CDR3 DNA: TGCAGCGTTGATTCCGAGTATGGTAGCGGCGCTGAAGCTTTCTTT. Its protein product is CSVDSEYGSGAEAFF.

V usage is TRBV28 and J usage is TRBJ2-7; 9 nucleotides align to TRBD1. V was clipped by 8 bases and J by 4 bases; unmatched bases: 9. Germline values: CDR1 MDHEN, CDR2 SYDVKM. CDR3 length: 14 residues. Written as DNA, the CDR3 is TGTGCCAGCTTCACAGGGGGCATCCCTTACGAGCAGTACTTC. The encoded protein is CASFTGGIPYEQYF.

The V call is TRBV19, the J call TRBJ1-2; TRBD1 matches 8 bases. The CDR3 totals 17 residues. Per germline, CDR1 LNHDA and CDR2 SQIVND (reference sequence). The V and J ends lost 5 bases and 8 bases, in that order; junction bases with no gene match: 19. CDR3 sequence reads: CASSATGDRFFFGGYTF. DNA of the CDR3: TGTGCCAGTAGTGCTACTGGGGACAGGTTCTTTTTCGGCGGCTACACCTTC. The whole variable domain, remainder taken from reference TRBV19 and TRBJ1-2, is DGGITQSPKYLFRKEGQNVTLSCEQNLNHDAMYWYRQDPGQGLRLIYYSQIVNDFQKGDIAEGYSVSREKKESFPLTVTSAQKNPTAFYLCASSATGDRFFFGGYTFGSGTRLTVV.